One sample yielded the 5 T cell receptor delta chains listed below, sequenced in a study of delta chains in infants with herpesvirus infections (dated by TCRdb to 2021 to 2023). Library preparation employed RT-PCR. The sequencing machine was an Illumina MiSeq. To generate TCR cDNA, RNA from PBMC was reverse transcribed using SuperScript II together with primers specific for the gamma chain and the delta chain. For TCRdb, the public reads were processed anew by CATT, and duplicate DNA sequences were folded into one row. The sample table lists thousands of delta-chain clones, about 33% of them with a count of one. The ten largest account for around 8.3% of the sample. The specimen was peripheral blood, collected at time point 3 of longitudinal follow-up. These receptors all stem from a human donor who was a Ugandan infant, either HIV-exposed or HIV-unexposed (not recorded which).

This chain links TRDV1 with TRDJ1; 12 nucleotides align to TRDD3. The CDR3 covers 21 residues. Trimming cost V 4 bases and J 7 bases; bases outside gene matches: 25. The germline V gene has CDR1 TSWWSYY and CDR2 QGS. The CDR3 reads CALGVYSKASYEAGGYGKLIF. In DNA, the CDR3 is TGTGCTCTTGGGGTCTACTCTAAGGCTTCCTACGAGGCTGGGGGATACGGTAAACTCATCTTT.

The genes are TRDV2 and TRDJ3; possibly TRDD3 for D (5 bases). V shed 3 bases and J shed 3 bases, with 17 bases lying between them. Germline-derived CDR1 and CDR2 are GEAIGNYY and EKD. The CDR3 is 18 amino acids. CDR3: CACDHTGALNWDTRQMFF. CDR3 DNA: TGTGCCTGTGACCACACGGGGGCTCTAAACTGGGACACCCGACAGATGTTTTTC.

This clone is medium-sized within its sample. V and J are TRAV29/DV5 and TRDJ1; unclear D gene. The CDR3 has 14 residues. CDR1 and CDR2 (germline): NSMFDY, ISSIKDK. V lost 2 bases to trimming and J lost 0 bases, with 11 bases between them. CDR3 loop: CAASYIPYTDKLIF. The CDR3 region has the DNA TGTGCAGCAAGTTATATTCCGTACACCGATAAACTCATCTTT.

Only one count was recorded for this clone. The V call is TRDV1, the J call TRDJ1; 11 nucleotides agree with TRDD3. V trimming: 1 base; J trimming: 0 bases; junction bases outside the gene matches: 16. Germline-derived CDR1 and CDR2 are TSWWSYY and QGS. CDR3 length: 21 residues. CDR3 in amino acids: CALGERRSSYWGIGHTDKLIF. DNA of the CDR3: TGTGCTCTTGGGGAACGAAGGTCCTCGTACTGGGGGATAGGGCACACCGATAAACTCATCTTT.

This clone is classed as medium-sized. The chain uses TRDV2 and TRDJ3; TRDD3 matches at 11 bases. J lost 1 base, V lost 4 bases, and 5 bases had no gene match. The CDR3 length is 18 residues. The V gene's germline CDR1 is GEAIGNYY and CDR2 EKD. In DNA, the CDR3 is TGTGCCTGTGATGTACTGGGGGATATTTCCTGGGACACCCGACAGATGTTTTTC. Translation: CACDVLGDISWDTRQMFF.